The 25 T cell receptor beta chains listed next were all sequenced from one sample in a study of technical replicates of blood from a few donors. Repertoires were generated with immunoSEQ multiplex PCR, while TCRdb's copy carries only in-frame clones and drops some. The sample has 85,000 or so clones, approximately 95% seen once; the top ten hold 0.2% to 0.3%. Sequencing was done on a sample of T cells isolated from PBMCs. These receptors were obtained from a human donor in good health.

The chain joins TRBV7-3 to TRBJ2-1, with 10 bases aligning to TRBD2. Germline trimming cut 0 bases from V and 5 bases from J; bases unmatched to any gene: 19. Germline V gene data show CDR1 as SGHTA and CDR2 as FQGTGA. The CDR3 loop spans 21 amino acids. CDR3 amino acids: CASSLTRELAGVQNFDNEQFF. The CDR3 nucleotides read TGTGCCAGCAGCTTAACGAGGGAGCTAGCGGGGGTACAAAATTTCGACAATGAGCAGTTCTTC.

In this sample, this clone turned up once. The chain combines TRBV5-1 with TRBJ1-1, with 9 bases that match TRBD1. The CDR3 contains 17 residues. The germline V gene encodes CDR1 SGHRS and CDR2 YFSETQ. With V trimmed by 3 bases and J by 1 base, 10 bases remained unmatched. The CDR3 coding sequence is TGCGCCAGCAGCTATGGGGACAGGGCCCGGAGGAACACTGAAGCTTTCTTT. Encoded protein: CASSYGDRARRNTEAFF.

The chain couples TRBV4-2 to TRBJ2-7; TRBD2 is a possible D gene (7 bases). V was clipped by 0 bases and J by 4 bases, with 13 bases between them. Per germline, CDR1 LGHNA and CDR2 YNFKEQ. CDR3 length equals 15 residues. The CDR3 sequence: CASSQEGGARYEQYF. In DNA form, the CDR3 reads TGTGCCAGCAGCCAAGAAGGGGGGGCGAGGTACGAGCAGTACTTC.

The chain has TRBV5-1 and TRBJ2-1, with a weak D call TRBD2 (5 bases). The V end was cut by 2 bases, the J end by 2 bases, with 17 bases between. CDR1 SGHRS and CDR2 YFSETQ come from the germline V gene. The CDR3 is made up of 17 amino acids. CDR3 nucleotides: TGCGCCAGCAGCTTCGGACTTTCGGCCGAAACCTACAATGAGCAGTTCTTC. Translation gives CASSFGLSAETYNEQFF.

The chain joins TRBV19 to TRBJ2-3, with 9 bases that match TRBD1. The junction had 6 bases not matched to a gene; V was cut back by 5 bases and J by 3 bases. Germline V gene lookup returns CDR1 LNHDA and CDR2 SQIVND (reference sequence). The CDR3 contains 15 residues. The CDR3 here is CASSSWDRVTDTQYF. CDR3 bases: TGTGCCAGTAGTTCCTGGGACAGGGTGACAGATACGCAGTATTTT.

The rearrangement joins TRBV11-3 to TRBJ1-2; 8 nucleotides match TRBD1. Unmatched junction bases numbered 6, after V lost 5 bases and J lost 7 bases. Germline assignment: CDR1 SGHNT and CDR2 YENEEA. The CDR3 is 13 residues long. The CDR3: CASSPQGAGGYTF. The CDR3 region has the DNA TGTGCCAGCAGCCCGCAGGGGGCCGGTGGCTACACCTTC.

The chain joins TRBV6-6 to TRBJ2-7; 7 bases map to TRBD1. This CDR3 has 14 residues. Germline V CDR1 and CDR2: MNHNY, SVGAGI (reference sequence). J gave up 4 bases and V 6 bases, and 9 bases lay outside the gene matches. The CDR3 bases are TGTGCCAGCAGCCCTCGACAGGGTTCGTACGAGCAGTACTTC. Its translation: CASSPRQGSYEQYF.

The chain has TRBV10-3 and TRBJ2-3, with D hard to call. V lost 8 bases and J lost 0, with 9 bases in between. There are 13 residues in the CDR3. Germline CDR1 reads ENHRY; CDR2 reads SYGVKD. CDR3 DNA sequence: TGTGCCATCGTGGCTCAGAGCACAGATACGCAGTATTTT. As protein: CAIVAQSTDTQYF.

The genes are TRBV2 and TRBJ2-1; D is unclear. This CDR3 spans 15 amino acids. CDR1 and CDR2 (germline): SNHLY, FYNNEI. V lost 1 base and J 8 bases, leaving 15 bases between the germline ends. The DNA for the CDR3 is TGTGCCAGCAGTGAAGTCAACCCTGGAGTGGATGAGCAGTTCTTC. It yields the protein CASSEVNPGVDEQFF. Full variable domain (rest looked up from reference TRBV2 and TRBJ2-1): EPEVTQTPSHQVTQMGQEVILRCVPISNHLYFYWYRQILGQKVEFLVSFYNNEISEKSEIFDDQFSVERPDGSNFTLKIRSTKLEDSAMYFCASSEVNPGVDEQFFGPGTRLTVL.

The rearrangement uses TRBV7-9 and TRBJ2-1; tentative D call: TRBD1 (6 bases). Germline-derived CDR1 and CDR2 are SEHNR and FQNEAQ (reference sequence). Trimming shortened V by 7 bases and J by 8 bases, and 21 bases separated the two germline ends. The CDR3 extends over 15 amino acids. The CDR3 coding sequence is TGTGCCAGCAACACGCAACAGGGCGAGTTCGATGAGCAGTTCTTC. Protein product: CASNTQQGEFDEQFF.

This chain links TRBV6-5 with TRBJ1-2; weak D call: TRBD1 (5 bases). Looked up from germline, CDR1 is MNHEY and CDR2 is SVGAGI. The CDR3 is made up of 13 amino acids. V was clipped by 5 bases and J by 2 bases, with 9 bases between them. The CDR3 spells CASSAGRNYGYTF. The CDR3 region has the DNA TGTGCCAGCAGTGCGGGACGGAACTATGGCTACACCTTC.

The CDR3 spells CASSLGWTSGAYNEQFF. Here the CDR3 DNA reads TGTGCCAGCAGCTTAGGCTGGACTAGCGGAGCCTACAATGAGCAGTTCTTC. The chain employs TRBV5-6 and TRBJ2-1; TRBD2 matches at 10 bases. CDR3 length equals 17 residues. V gave up 2 bases and J gave up 2 bases; unmatched junction bases: 7. Germline CDR1 SGHDT, CDR2 YYEEEE. The complete variable domain, with remaining parts taken from reference TRBV5-6 and TRBJ2-1, reads DAGVTQSPTHLIKTRGQQVTLRCSPKSGHDTVSWYQQALGQGPQFIFQYYEEEERQRGNFPDRFSGHQFPNYSSELNVNALLLGDSALYLCASSLGWTSGAYNEQFFGPGTRLTVL.

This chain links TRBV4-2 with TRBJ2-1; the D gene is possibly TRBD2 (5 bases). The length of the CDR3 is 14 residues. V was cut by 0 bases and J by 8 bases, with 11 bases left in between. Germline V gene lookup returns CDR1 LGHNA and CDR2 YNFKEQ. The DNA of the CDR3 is TGTGCCAGCAGCCAAGAGCGTCTAGCCGATGAGCAGTTCTTC. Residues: CASSQERLADEQFF.

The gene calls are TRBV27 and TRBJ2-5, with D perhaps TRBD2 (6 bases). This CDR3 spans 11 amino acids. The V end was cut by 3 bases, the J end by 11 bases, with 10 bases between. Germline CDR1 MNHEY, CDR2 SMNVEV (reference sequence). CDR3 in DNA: TGTGCCAGCAGTTTCGGAGGGATTCAGTACTTC. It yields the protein CASSFGGIQYF.

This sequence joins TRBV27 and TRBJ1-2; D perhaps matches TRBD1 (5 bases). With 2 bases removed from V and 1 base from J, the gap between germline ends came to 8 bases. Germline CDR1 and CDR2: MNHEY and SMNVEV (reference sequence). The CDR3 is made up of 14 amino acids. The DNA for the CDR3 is TGTGCCAGCAGTTTAAAGGGGCATAACTATGGCTACACCTTC. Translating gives CASSLKGHNYGYTF.

CDR3 in DNA: TGTGCCAGCAGTTACGGGCGGGCGCGATCCACAGATACGCAGTATTTT. Translation: CASSYGRARSTDTQYF. This chain links TRBV6-5 with TRBJ2-3, with D maybe TRBD2 (5 bases). Trimming shortened V by 2 bases and J by 2 bases, and 14 bases separated the two germline ends. This CDR3 comprises 16 residues. Germline V gives CDR1 MNHEY, CDR2 SVGAGI.

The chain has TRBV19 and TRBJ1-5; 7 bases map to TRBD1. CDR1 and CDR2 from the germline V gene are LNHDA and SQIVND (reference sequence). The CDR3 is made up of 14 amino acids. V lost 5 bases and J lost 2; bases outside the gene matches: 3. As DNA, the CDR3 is TGTGCCAGTAGTCTCGGACAGGGCAATCAGCCCCAGCATTTT. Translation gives CASSLGQGNQPQHF.

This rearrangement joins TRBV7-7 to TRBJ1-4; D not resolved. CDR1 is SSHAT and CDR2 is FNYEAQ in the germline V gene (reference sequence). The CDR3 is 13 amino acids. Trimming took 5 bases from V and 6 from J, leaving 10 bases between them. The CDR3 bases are TGTGCCAGCAGCCCGACATCGGATGAAAAACTGTTTTTT. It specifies CASSPTSDEKLFF.

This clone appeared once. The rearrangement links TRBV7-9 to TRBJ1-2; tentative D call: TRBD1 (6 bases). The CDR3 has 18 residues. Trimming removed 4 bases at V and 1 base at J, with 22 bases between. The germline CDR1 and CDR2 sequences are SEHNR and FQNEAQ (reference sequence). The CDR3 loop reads CASSSTRKEGGVNYGYTF. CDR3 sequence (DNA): TGTGCCAGCAGCTCCACCCGGAAAGAAGGGGGAGTTAACTATGGCTACACCTTC.

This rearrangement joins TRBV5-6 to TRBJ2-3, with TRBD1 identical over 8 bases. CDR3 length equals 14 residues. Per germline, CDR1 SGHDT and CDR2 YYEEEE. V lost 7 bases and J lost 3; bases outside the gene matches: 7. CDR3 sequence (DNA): TGTGCCAGCGGAAGGGACAGGCGAACAGATACGCAGTATTTT. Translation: CASGRDRRTDTQYF.

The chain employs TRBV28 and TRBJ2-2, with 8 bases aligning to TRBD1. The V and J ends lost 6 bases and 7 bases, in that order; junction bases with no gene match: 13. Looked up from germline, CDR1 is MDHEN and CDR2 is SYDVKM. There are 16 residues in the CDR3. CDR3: CASRPNRGRSGGELFF. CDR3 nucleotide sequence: TGTGCCAGCAGGCCCAACAGGGGGAGGTCGGGCGGGGAGCTGTTTTTT.

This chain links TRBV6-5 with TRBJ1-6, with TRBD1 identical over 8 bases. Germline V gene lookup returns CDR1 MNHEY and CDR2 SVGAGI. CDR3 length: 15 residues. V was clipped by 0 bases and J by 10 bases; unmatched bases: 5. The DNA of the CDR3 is TGTGCCAGCAGTTACTCGGGGACAGGAAAATCACCCCTCCACTTT. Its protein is CASSYSGTGKSPLHF.

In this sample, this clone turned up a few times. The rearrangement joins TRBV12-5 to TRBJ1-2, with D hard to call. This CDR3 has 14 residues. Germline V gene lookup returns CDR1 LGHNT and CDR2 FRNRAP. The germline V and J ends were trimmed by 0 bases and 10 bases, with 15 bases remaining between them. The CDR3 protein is CASGLVAVMDDYTF. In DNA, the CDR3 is TGTGCTAGTGGTTTGGTAGCGGTCATGGATGACTACACCTTC.

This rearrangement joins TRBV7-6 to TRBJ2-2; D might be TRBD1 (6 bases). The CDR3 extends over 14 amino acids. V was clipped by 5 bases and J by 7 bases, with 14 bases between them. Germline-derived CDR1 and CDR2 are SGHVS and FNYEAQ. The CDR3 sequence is CASSINTGIGELFF. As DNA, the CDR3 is TGTGCCAGCAGCATCAACACAGGGATCGGGGAGCTGTTTTTT.

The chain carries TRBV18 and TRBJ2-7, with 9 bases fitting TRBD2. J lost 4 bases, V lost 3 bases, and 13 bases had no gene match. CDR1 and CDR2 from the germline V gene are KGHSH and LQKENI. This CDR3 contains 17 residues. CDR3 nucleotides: TGTGCCAGCTCACCCCCTGAGGCGGGAGGGATGCCTTACGAGCAGTACTTC. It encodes CASSPPEAGGMPYEQYF. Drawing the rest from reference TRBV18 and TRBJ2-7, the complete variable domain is NAGVMQNPRHLVRRRGQEARLRCSPMKGHSHVYWYRQLPEEGLKFMVYLQKENIIDESGMPKERFSAEFPKEGPSILRIQQVVRGDSAAYFCASSPPEAGGMPYEQYFGPGTRLTVT.